This record covers a single T cell receptor beta chain. The junction had 7 bases not matched to a gene; V was cut back by 4 bases and J by 0 bases. Germline assignment: CDR1 ENHRY and CDR2 SYGVKD. This CDR3 is 16 amino acids long. Measured with immunoSEQ multiplex PCR; TCRdb has only the in-frame clones, and not every one. The sample holds about 79,000 clones, 91% seen once. This sample was included in a study of technical replicates of blood from a handful of donors. Sequenced sample: T cells isolated from PBMCs. This clonotype was obtained from a human donor in good health. Some clones in this sample may be carry-over from other donors' samples. This rearrangement joins TRBV10-3 to TRBJ2-3; TRBD1 aligns across 7 bases. CDR3 in DNA: TGTGCCATCAGTGCTGGGACAGAGGGAAGCACAGATACGCAGTATTTT. This gives the protein CAISAGTEGSTDTQYF.